This TCR beta chain was found in a study of blood T cells in healthy people across ages. Findings and caveats of the study: There was no known CMV status for donors, so expanded clonotype changes were possibly confounded.

For the second PCR, which ran for about 7 to 11 cycles, a sample-barcoded 5' primer and a J-beta primer mix were used. TCRdb reanalysed the 5' RACE reads using MiXCR and keeps one entry per CDR3 protein. The table records 1.6 million or so distinct CDR3 sequences, roughly a third of them present only once. This CDR3 is 14 amino acids long. Germline loops: CDR1 WSHSY, CDR2 SAAADI. After removal of 4 bases from V and 7 bases from J, the junction contained 7 bases not matched to a gene. About this clonotype itself: Antigen specificity is unknown.

Samples each yielded at least 6 micrograms of total RNA. The chain joins TRBV10-2 to TRBJ2-1; 7 bases align to TRBD2. The sequenced material came from blood. This receptor was taken from a woman under 40 in good health. CDR3: CASSGERGLNEQFF. CDR3 bases: TGCGCCAGCAGTGGTGAGCGGGGCCTTAATGAGCAGTTCTTC.